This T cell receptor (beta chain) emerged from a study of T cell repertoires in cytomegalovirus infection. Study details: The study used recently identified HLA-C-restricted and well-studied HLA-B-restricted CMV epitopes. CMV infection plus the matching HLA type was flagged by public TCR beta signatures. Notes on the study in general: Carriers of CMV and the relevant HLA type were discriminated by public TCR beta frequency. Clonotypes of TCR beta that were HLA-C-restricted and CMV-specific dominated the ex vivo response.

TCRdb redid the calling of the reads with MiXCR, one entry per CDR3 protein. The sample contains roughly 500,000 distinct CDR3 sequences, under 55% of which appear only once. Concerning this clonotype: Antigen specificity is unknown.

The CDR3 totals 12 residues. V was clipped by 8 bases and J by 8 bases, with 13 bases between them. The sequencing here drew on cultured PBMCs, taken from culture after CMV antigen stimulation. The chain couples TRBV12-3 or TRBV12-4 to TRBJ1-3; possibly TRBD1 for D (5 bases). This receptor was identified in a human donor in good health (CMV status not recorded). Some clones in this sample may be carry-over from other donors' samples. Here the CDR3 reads CASANRGYTIYF. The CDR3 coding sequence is TGTGCCAGCGCGAATAGGGGATACACCATATATTTT.